This is a list of T cell receptor beta chains from one sample in a study of blood T cell repertoires in COVID-19. Method: immunoSEQ multiplex PCR; TCRdb's copy keeps in-frame clones and lacks some. The sample has 130,000 to 150,000 clones; roughly 89% are singletons. Input material: peripheral blood. These receptors originate from a woman aged 45-59 years with acute or convalescent COVID-19. Each CDR3 is given with its conserved first and last residue. The order of the fields is V gene, D gene, clone size, J gene, CDR3 DNA, CDR3 protein. A D gene is named only where the DNA matches it firmly. Expanded clones get a size class; other rows say once, few or many, or leave the size out.

TRBV29-1	NA	NA	TRBJ1-2	TGCAGCGTTCCCTGGGGGGGCGACTATGGCTACACCTTC	CSVPWGGDYGYTF
TRBV5-1	NA	NA	TRBJ2-5	TGCGCCAGCAGCTTGATAGATTTAACTGCCCGAGAGACCCAGTACTTC	CASSLIDLTARETQYF
TRBV19	NA	NA	TRBJ1-2	TGTGCCAGTAGTAACAGGGCCCCCTATGGCTACACCTTC	CASSNRAPYGYTF
TRBV6-5	TRBD2	NA	TRBJ2-3	TGTGCCAGCAGTCCCCAGCGGGGGGAAACAGATACGCAGTATTTT	CASSPQRGETDTQYF
TRBV3-1/TRBV3-2	NA	NA	TRBJ1-5	TGTGCCAGCAGCCAAGCGGGGATAAGGCCCCAGCATTTT	CASSQAGIRPQHF
TRBV18	NA	NA	TRBJ2-2	TGTGCCAGCTCACCCACCACGGGAAACACCGGGGAGCTGTTTTTT	CASSPTTGNTGELFF
TRBV25-1	NA	NA	TRBJ1-2	TGTGCCAGCAGCACTCTTGGCTACACCTTC	CASSTLGYTF
TRBV3-1/TRBV3-2	NA	NA	TRBJ2-7	TGTGCCAGCAGCCAAGATGCCCAGGTAAGGGAGCAGTACTTC	CASSQDAQVREQYF
TRBV29-1	NA	NA	TRBJ1-1	TGCAGCGTTGACGGCCGGGACACTGAAGCTTTCTTT	CSVDGRDTEAFF
TRBV30	NA	NA	TRBJ2-7	TGTGCCTGGAGTAGGAGATACTACGAGCAGTACTTC	CAWSRRYYEQYF
TRBV20-1	NA	once	TRBJ1-1	TGCAGTGCTACCAGTTACACTGAAGCTTTCTTT	CSATSYTEAFF
TRBV3-1/TRBV3-2	NA	NA	TRBJ2-2	TGTGCCAGCAGCTTCAGAGAAGGGGGCGGGGAGCTGTTTTTT	CASSFREGGGELFF
TRBV30	TRBD1	NA	TRBJ1-1	TGTGCCTGGAATACAGGGGGGGGACAGAACACTGAAGCTTTCTTT	CAWNTGGGQNTEAFF
TRBV6-5	TRBD1	NA	TRBJ1-2	TGTGCCAGCAGTATGGGACAGGGGGCCGGAGGCTACACCTTC	CASSMGQGAGGYTF
TRBV3-1/TRBV3-2	TRBD1	NA	TRBJ2-3	TGTGCCAGCAGCCAATCGTGGGACAGGGGACCAGATACGCAGTATTTT	CASSQSWDRGPDTQYF
TRBV11-2	NA	NA	TRBJ1-1	TGTGCCAGCAGCTTCGGCGTGCGGGGAGCTGAAGCTTTCTTT	CASSFGVRGAEAFF
TRBV11-3	NA	NA	TRBJ2-5	TGTGCCAGCAGCTATTTCCGAGGAGGCCAAGAGACCCAGTACTTC	CASSYFRGGQETQYF
TRBV28	NA	few	TRBJ1-5	TGTGCCAGCAGGGCTTACAGGGACAATCAGCCCCAGCATTTT	CASRAYRDNQPQHF
TRBV27	TRBD2	NA	TRBJ2-6	TGTGCCAGCACCCAACTAGCGGGGCTCTCTGGGGCCAACGTCCTGACTTTC	CASTQLAGLSGANVLTF
TRBV5-1	TRBD1	NA	TRBJ2-2	TGCGCCAGCAGCTTGGGACAGGGGGCCGGGGAGCTGTTTTTT	CASSLGQGAGELFF
TRBV9	NA	NA	TRBJ2-7	TGTGCCAGCAGCGGGGGGGACGAGCAGTACTTC	CASSGGDEQYF
TRBV4-2	NA	NA	TRBJ2-1	TGTGCCAGCAGCCAAGGTCCGGTCCGAAGGGGATACAATGAGCAGTTCTTC	CASSQGPVRRGYNEQFF
TRBV2	NA	NA	TRBJ2-1	TGTGCCAGCAGTTTCCTAGAACATGAGCAGTTCTTC	CASSFLEHEQFF
TRBV7-3	TRBD1	once	TRBJ2-3	TGTGCCAGCAGCTTCCGACAGGGGTCAGATACGCAGTATTTT	CASSFRQGSDTQYF
TRBV11-3	TRBD2	NA	TRBJ2-5	TGTGCCAGCAGCCCCGGGGGGGCGGGAGAGACCCAGTACTTC	CASSPGGAGETQYF
TRBV6-6	TRBD1	NA	TRBJ2-2	TGTGCCAGCAGGAAGACAGGGGAAGCCGGGGAGCTGTTTTTT	CASRKTGEAGELFF
TRBV19	NA	NA	TRBJ2-1	TGTGCCAGTAGCATACAGGGAGGTGAGCAGTTCTTC	CASSIQGGEQFF
TRBV19	TRBD1	NA	TRBJ1-1	TGTGCCAGTAGTACCATGGGACAGGGTCTGGCTGAAGCTTTCTTT	CASSTMGQGLAEAFF
TRBV4-1	TRBD1	NA	TRBJ2-1	TGCGCCAGCAGCCCTGGGACAGGGAGGGACAATGAGCAGTTCTTC	CASSPGTGRDNEQFF
TRBV27	TRBD1	NA	TRBJ1-6	TGTGCCAGCAGTGTAAGAACCGGGACAGGGTATTCACCCCTCCACTTT	CASSVRTGTGYSPLHF
TRBV30	TRBD1	NA	TRBJ1-2	TGTGCCTGGCACCGGGACAGACCCTATGGCTACACCTTC	CAWHRDRPYGYTF
TRBV24-1	NA	NA	TRBJ1-5	TGTGCCACCAGTGATTTTCGTCAGATTGATAGCAATCAGCCCCAGCATTTT	CATSDFRQIDSNQPQHF
TRBV7-2	NA	NA	TRBJ2-7	TGTGCCAGCAGCTTAGGTGGCCGGGGATGGGACGAGCAGTACTTC	CASSLGGRGWDEQYF
TRBV28	NA	NA	TRBJ1-6	TGTGCCAGCAGTCCTCACGGGGGGGGGCCTTCACCCCTCCACTTT	CASSPHGGGPSPLHF
TRBV7-2	TRBD2	NA	TRBJ2-7	TGTGCCAGCAGCTTAGATAGCGGGGGGCCCCTCTACTCCTACGAGCAGTACTTC	CASSLDSGGPLYSYEQYF
TRBV3-1/TRBV3-2	NA	NA	TRBJ1-6	TGTGCCAGCAGCCAAGTGGCAGATAATTCACCCCTCCACTTT	CASSQVADNSPLHF
TRBV10-3	NA	NA	TRBJ2-2	TGTGCCACTAGGCCTTTGGTGAGGTCGGGCACCGGGGAGCTGTTTTTT	CATRPLVRSGTGELFF
TRBV5-1	NA	NA	TRBJ2-4	TGCGCCAGCAGCTCCCTAGGAGGGGGCGACCAAAACATTCAGTACTTC	CASSSLGGGDQNIQYF
TRBV19	NA	NA	TRBJ2-1	TGTGCCAGTAGTAGGAGGGCGGAGAGCTCCTACAATGAGCAGTTCTTC	CASSRRAESSYNEQFF
TRBV11-2	NA	NA	TRBJ1-6	TGTGCCAGCAGCTTAGACAGGGAAGGCAATTCACCCCTCCACTTT	CASSLDREGNSPLHF
TRBV6-6	NA	NA	TRBJ1-3	TGTGCCAGCAGCCTGGGAGGGACTGGAAACACCATATATTTT	CASSLGGTGNTIYF
TRBV5-1	NA	few	TRBJ2-5	TGCGCCAGCAGCTTGGGGCCTGGCGAGACCCAGTACTTC	CASSLGPGETQYF
TRBV19	TRBD1	NA	TRBJ2-5	TGTGCCAGTAGGGACAGGGGAGAGACCCAGTACTTC	CASRDRGETQYF
TRBV27	TRBD1	NA	TRBJ1-1	TGTGCCAGCAGTAGGCCGGGACAGGGGGCTGAAGCTTTCTTT	CASSRPGQGAEAFF
TRBV10-3	TRBD2	NA	TRBJ2-3	TGTGCCATCCGGGGGACTAGCGGGAGGGCCGGAACAGATACGCAGTATTTT	CAIRGTSGRAGTDTQYF
TRBV7-9	NA	few	TRBJ1-1	TGTGCCAGCAGCCAGGGCGACACTGAAGCTTTCTTT	CASSQGDTEAFF